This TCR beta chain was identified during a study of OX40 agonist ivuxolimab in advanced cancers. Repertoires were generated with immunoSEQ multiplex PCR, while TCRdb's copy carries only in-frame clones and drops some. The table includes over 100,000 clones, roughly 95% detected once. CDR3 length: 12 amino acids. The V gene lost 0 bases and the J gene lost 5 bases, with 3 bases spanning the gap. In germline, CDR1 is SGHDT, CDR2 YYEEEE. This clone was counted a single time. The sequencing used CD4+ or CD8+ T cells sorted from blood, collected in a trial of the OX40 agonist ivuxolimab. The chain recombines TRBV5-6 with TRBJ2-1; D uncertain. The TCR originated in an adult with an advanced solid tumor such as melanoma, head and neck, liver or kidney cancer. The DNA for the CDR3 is TGTGCCAGCAGCTTGGGACACAATGAGCAGTTCTTC. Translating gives CASSLGHNEQFF.